The TCR beta chain described here comes from a study of cytomegalovirus exposure and HLA in healthy donors. About the research overall: There were fewer than 130 million unique TCR beta sequences, drawn from about 180 million T cells, in an earlier analysis. Study observations and caveats: Under in vitro conditions, a few CMV-associated chains were confirmed as specific for CMV antigens. TCR beta V- and J-gene trimming, according to a later analysis, was linked to a missense DCLRE1C variant. Listed as cytomegalovirus-associated were about 160 TCR beta chains.

In regard to this clone: Its target is not known.

V lost 4 bases and J lost 5; bases outside the gene matches: 6. Germline assignment: CDR1 SGHRS and CDR2 YFSETQ. The CDR3 loop spans 15 amino acids. PCR employed 60 Vbeta and 13 Jbeta primers. Profiled with immunoSEQ multiplex PCR; TCRdb holds only in-frame clones, not every one. Altogether 150,000 to 200,000 clones are present, under 85% being singletons, with the ten largest covering about 3.4%. The chain couples TRBV5-1 to TRBJ2-3; 11 bases fit TRBD2. This clonotype originated in a female donor in good health and CMV-seronegative. The sequencing sample was made of PBMCs. The CDR3 bases are TGCGCCAGCAGCCCCGGGACTAGCGGAGTAGATACGCAGTATTTT. As protein: CASSPGTSGVDTQYF.